The 19 T cell receptor beta chains in this list originate from one sample, sequenced in a study of shared clonotypes between healthy human individuals. Measured with immunoSEQ multiplex PCR; TCRdb has only the in-frame clones, and not every one. The data contain fewer than 3 million clones, 92% of them singletons. Sample: naive CD4+ T cells from PBMCs. Subset: CD45RA+ positively selected. These receptors were taken from a man aged 18-30 years in good health. Some clones in this sample may be carry-over from other donors' samples.

J is TRBJ2-7 and V is TRBV19, with 8 bases that match TRBD1. The CDR3 has 15 residues. The V gene's germline CDR1 is LNHDA and CDR2 SQIVND (reference sequence). Trimming took 5 bases from V and 2 from J; bases not matched to a gene: 8. DNA for the CDR3: TGTGCCAGTAGTTCCCGGACAGGGAAGACCTACGAGCAGTACTTC. Translation: CASSSRTGKTYEQYF.

The chain employs TRBV4-1 and TRBJ2-2; no definite D call. V dropped 2 bases and J dropped 2 bases, with 6 bases sitting between them. The germline V gene has CDR1 MGHRA and CDR2 YSYEKL. The CDR3 is made up of 14 amino acids. The CDR3 DNA follows: TGCGCCAGCAGCCAACAGACAAACACCGGGGAGCTGTTTTTT. Translation: CASSQQTNTGELFF.

The J gene is TRBJ2-1, the V gene TRBV5-4; TRBD2 matches at 7 bases. Per the germline V gene, CDR1 is SGHNT and CDR2 is YYREEE (reference sequence). CDR3 length: 15 amino acids. V lost 3 bases, J lost 4 bases, and 7 bases stayed unmatched. In DNA form, the CDR3 reads TGTGCCAGCAGCTCTGGACGGGAGGCGTACAATGAGCAGTTCTTC. It translates to CASSSGREAYNEQFF.

The chain joins TRBV7-9 to TRBJ1-4; 7 bases are a match to TRBD1. J gave up 7 bases and V 6 bases, and 14 bases lay outside the gene matches. The length of the CDR3 is 16 residues. Germline values: CDR1 SEHNR, CDR2 FQNEAQ (reference sequence). As DNA, the CDR3 is TGTGCCAGCAGTACATCCAGGGGGGCGGCAGGTGAAAAACTGTTTTTT. The encoded protein is CASSTSRGAAGEKLFF.

The chain combines TRBV11-2 with TRBJ1-2, with 8 bases aligning to TRBD1. Germline V gene sequence: CDR1 SGHAT, CDR2 FQNNGV. The ends lost 0 bases at V and 4 bases at J; junction bases unmatched: 10. The length of the CDR3 is 17 residues. The CDR3 sequence: CASSLDRGRDPTYGYTF. CDR3 nucleotide sequence: TGTGCCAGCAGCTTAGACAGGGGGCGCGACCCTACCTATGGCTACACCTTC. The variable domain in full, completed from reference TRBV11-2 and TRBJ1-2, reads EAGVAQSPRYKIIEKRQSVAFWCNPISGHATLYWYQQILGQGPKLLIQFQNNGVVDDSQLPKDRFSAERLKGVDSTLKIQPAKLEDSAVYLCASSLDRGRDPTYGYTFGSGTRLTVV.

This clone was recorded once. The chain is built from TRBV7-9 and TRBJ2-7, with D possibly being TRBD2 (6 bases). The CDR3 covers 15 residues. Germline CDR1 is SEHNR and CDR2 is FQNEAQ (reference sequence). The germline V and J ends were trimmed by 3 bases and 3 bases, with 15 bases remaining between them. Here the CDR3 DNA reads TGTGCCAGCAGCTTCGTGGGGCGCGGGATCTACGAGCAGTACTTC. It yields the protein CASSFVGRGIYEQYF.

This chain connects TRBV4-1 to TRBJ2-5; 8 bases fit TRBD1. Germline V CDR1 and CDR2: MGHRA, YSYEKL. V shed 4 bases and J 5 bases; nucleotides not matched to a gene: 9. There are 15 residues in the CDR3. The CDR3 loop reads CASSLGQAGLETQYF. DNA of the CDR3: TGCGCCAGCAGCCTGGGACAGGCGGGGCTGGAGACCCAGTACTTC.

The chain couples TRBV5-4 to TRBJ1-2; TRBD1 aligns across 8 bases. Germline V gives CDR1 SGHNT, CDR2 YYREEE (reference sequence). Trimming took 7 bases from V and 7 from J; bases not matched to a gene: 12. The length of the CDR3 is 14 residues. The CDR3 region is CASLAGGNLGGYTF. DNA for the CDR3: TGTGCCAGCTTGGCAGGGGGCAATTTAGGTGGCTACACCTTC.

The gene calls are TRBV5-1 and TRBJ2-3; no reliable D call. Between the trimmed V and J ends, which lost 2 bases and 2 bases, there was a span of 9 bases. Germline V gives CDR1 SGHRS, CDR2 YFSETQ. CDR3 length equals 14 residues. As DNA, the CDR3 is TGCGCCAGCAGCTTCGGAAGGTACACAGATACGCAGTATTTT. Translation gives CASSFGRYTDTQYF.

The rearrangement links TRBV5-4 to TRBJ1-4; weak D call: TRBD1 (6 bases). CDR1 and CDR2 from the germline V gene are SGHNT and YYREEE (reference sequence). Trimming cost V 3 bases and J 7 bases, with 13 bases left between them. This CDR3 spans 14 amino acids. The CDR3 here is CASSSSTQGEKLFF. DNA for the CDR3: TGTGCCAGCAGCTCAAGTACACAGGGTGAAAAACTGTTTTTT.

In regard to this clone: The identical CDR3 is also encoded by other nucleotide sequences in the sample. The chain links TRBV7-2 to TRBJ2-5; maybe TRBD1 (5 bases). Germline lookup yields CDR1 SGHTA and CDR2 FQGNSA. The CDR3 loop spans 14 amino acids. V was cut by 0 bases and J by 2 bases, with 7 bases left in between. CDR3 sequence (DNA): TGTGCCAGCAGCTTAGCTAGGGGACAAGAGACCCAGTACTTC. Residues: CASSLARGQETQYF.

CDR3 DNA sequence: TGTGCCAGCAGTCCCGGGGACAGGGTGACCGGGGAGCTGTTTTTT. Residues: CASSPGDRVTGELFF. The chain has TRBV28 and TRBJ2-2, with 9 nucleotides matching TRBD1. With V trimmed by 5 bases and J by 5 bases, 6 bases remained unmatched. Per the germline V gene, CDR1 is MDHEN and CDR2 is SYDVKM. The CDR3 is made up of 15 amino acids.

The chain carries TRBV27 and TRBJ1-1, with 7 nucleotides matching TRBD1. Germline V CDR1 and CDR2: MNHEY, SMNVEV (reference sequence). J gave up 4 bases and V 5 bases, and 13 bases lay outside the gene matches. The CDR3 extends over 16 amino acids. CDR3 protein: CASSGAQGRRSTEAFF. CDR3 nucleotide sequence: TGTGCCAGCAGTGGTGCACAGGGGCGCAGGAGCACTGAAGCTTTCTTT.

Worth noting for this clone: At the DNA level, this CDR3 is encoded by other sequences in the same sample as well. V gene TRBV27 combines with J gene TRBJ1-1, with TRBD1 as a possible D gene (5 bases). The CDR3 length is 16 residues. Trimming pared 2 bases from V and 11 bases from J, leaving 24 bases between. Germline CDR1 and CDR2: MNHEY and SMNVEV (reference sequence). DNA of the CDR3: TGTGCCAGCAGTTTAGATTGGAGGGGAATCAAGGGTGGGGCTTTCTTT. Amino acids: CASSLDWRGIKGGAFF.

The chain employs TRBV7-2 and TRBJ1-1; TRBD1 might be the D (6 bases). The V gene lost 2 bases and the J gene lost 12 bases, with 16 bases spanning the gap. CDR1 is SGHTA and CDR2 is FQGNSA in the germline V gene. CDR3 length: 13 amino acids. CDR3 residues: CASSLRAGELPFF. In DNA, the CDR3 is TGTGCCAGCAGCTTAAGGGCAGGGGAATTACCTTTCTTT.

CDR3 region: CASSEGTSGGVQETQYF. The CDR3 coding sequence is TGTGCCAGCAGTGAGGGGACTAGCGGGGGAGTACAAGAGACCCAGTACTTC. The chain links TRBV25-1 to TRBJ2-5, with TRBD2 identical over 14 bases. J lost 2 bases, V lost 3 bases, and 5 bases had no gene match. The CDR3 runs 17 residues. The V gene's germline CDR1 is MGHDK and CDR2 SYGVNS. The full variable domain, with the rest looked up from reference TRBV25-1 and TRBJ2-5, is EADIYQTPRYLVIGTGKKITLECSQTMGHDKMYWYQQDPGMELHLIHYSYGVNSTEKGDLSSESTVSRIRTEHFPLTLESARPSHTSQYLCASSEGTSGGVQETQYFGPGTRLLVL.

This rearrangement joins TRBV5-1 to TRBJ1-1; 8 nucleotides match TRBD1. CDR3 length equals 13 residues. J lost 5 bases, V lost 6 bases, and 6 bases had no gene match. CDR1 is SGHRS, CDR2 YFSETQ, per germline. The CDR3 nucleotides are TGCGCCAGCATTCCACAGGGGGGGACTGAAGCTTTCTTT. Translation gives CASIPQGGTEAFF.

The chain joins TRBV10-3 to TRBJ1-1; 9 bases align to TRBD1. V lost 4 bases, J lost 4 bases, and 10 bases stayed unmatched. Germline assignment: CDR1 ENHRY and CDR2 SYGVKD. This CDR3 has 16 residues. In nucleotides, the CDR3 is TGTGCCATCAGTGCGAACAGGGGGCTGGACGGCACTGAAGCTTTCTTT. Translation: CAISANRGLDGTEAFF.

V is TRBV4-3 and J is TRBJ2-4; no definite D call. The CDR3 length is 14 residues. Germline V gene lookup returns CDR1 LGHNA and CDR2 YSLEER. The germline V and J ends were trimmed by 0 bases and 6 bases, with 9 bases remaining between them. The CDR3 is CASSQDPQLNIQYF. DNA of the CDR3: TGCGCCAGCAGCCAAGATCCCCAGCTAAACATTCAGTACTTC.